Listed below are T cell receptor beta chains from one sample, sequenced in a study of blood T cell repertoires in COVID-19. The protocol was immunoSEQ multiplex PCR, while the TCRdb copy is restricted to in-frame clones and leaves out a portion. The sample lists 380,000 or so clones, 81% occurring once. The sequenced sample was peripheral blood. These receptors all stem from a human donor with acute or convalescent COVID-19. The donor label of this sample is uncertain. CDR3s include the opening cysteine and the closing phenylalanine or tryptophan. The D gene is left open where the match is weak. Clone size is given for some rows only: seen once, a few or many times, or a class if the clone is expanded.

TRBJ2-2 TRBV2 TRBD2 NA TGTGCCAGCAGACTACTAGCGGGGGGGCCAACCGGGGAGCTGTTTTTT CASRLLAGGPTGELFF
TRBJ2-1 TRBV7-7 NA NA TGTGCCAGCAGCTCGAATCTAGCCGACAATGAGCAGTTCTTC CASSSNLADNEQFF
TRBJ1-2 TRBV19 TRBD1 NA TGTGCCAGTAAGCCACAGGGGAACCGTTATGGCTACACCTTC CASKPQGNRYGYTF
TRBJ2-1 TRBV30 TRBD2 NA TGTGCCTGGAGTGTGGCTAGCGGGTACAATGAGCAGTTCTTC CAWSVASGYNEQFF
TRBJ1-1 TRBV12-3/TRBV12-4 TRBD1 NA TGTGCCAGCAGTCCCCCATTGACAGGGAAAGCTTTCTTT CASSPPLTGKAFF
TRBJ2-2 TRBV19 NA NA TGTGCCAGTAGTATACGCGGAAGCACCGGGGAGCTGTTTTTT CASSIRGSTGELFF
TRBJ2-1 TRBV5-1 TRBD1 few TGCGCCAGCAGCTGGATTCCCGGGACAGGGTACAATGAGCAGTTCTTC CASSWIPGTGYNEQFF
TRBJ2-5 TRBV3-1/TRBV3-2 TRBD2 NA TGTGCCAGCAGAAGACTAGCGGGGAGGCCCCAAGAGACCCAGTACTTC CASRRLAGRPQETQYF
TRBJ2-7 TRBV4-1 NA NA TGCGCCAGCAGCCACCCTGGACTACAATCCTACGAGCAGTACTTC CASSHPGLQSYEQYF
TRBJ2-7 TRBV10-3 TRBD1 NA TGTGCCATCGGGACAGGGTCCTACGAGCAGTACTTC CAIGTGSYEQYF
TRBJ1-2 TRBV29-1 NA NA TGCAGCGTTTCGACAAGGTTGGTAGGTGGCTACACCTTC CSVSTRLVGGYTF
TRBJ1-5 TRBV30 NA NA TGTGCCTGGAGTGGGCAAGTCTCTCAGCCCCAGCATTTT CAWSGQVSQPQHF
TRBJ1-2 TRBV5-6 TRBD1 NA TGTGCCAGCAGCTTCGGACAGGGCCTTAACTATGGCTACACCTTC CASSFGQGLNYGYTF
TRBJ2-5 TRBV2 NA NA TGTGCCAGCAGTGAGGCAGAATTACAAGAGACCCAGTACTTC CASSEAELQETQYF
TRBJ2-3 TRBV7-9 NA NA TGTGCCAGCAGCCCCCGGGGGTGGGGCACAGATACGCAGTATTTT CASSPRGWGTDTQYF
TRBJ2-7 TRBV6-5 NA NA TGTGCCAGCAGCATACACGTCTACGAGCAGTACTTC CASSIHVYEQYF
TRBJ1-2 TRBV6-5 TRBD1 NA TGTGCCAGCAGTTCACAGGGGGGACTTAACTATGGCTACACCTTC CASSSQGGLNYGYTF
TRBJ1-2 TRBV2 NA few TGTGCCAGCGGGGTGGTAGGGGCTGGCTACACCTTC CASGVVGAGYTF
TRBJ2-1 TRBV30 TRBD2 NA TGTGCCTGGGCCAATATACTAGCGGCTCCCTACAATGAGCAGTTCTTC CAWANILAAPYNEQFF
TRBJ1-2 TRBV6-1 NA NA TGTGCCAGCAGTGATCAACAGGGAGAATCCATTGGCTACACCTTC CASSDQQGESIGYTF
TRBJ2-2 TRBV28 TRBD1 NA TGTGCCAGCAGTTTTAGGGGACAGGGGGCTGGCGGGGAGCTGTTTTTT CASSFRGQGAGGELFF
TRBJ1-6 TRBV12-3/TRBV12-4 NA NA TGTGCCAGCAGCCCCGATAATTCACCCCTCCACTTT CASSPDNSPLHF
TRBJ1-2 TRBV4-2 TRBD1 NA TGTGCCAGCAGCGGTGGGACAGGGGGTTCTGGCTACACCTTC CASSGGTGGSGYTF
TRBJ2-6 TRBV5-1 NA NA TGCGCCAGCAGCTTGGGGGACATATCCAACGTCCTGACTTTC CASSLGDISNVLTF
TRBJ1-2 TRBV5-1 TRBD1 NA TGCGCCAGCAGCCTCGGACAGGCGGCATATGGCTACACCTTC CASSLGQAAYGYTF
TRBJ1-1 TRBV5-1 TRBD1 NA TGCGCCAGCAGCTTGGGACAGGGGGCGCTGAACACTGAAGCTTTCTTT CASSLGQGALNTEAFF
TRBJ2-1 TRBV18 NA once TGTGCCAGCTCACCAAGGGGAGGTGAGCAGTTCTTC CASSPRGGEQFF
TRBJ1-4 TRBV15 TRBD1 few TGTGCCACCAGCAGACTAGACAGGGGGGAAAAACTGTTTTTT CATSRLDRGEKLFF
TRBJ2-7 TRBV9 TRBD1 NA TGTGCCAGCAGCCCGCAGGGGGCGGGTTTCTACGAGCAGTACTTC CASSPQGAGFYEQYF
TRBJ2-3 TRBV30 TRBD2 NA TGTGCCTGGAGGGGAGTAGAAAGCGGGGCTGTTACGCAGTATTTT CAWRGVESGAVTQYF
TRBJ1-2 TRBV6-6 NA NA TGTGCCAGCAGTTACTCGACGGGGGTTTCCTATGGCTACACCTTC CASSYSTGVSYGYTF
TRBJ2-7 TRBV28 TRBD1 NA TGTGCCAGCAGTCATGGACAGGGGAGCGAGCAGTACTTC CASSHGQGSEQYF
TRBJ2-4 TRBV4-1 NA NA TGCGCCAGCAGCCGCACATTTGACTCCAAAAACATTCAGTACTTC CASSRTFDSKNIQYF
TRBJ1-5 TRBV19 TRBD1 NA TGTGCCAGTAGGGATGACAGGGATGGCAATCAGCCCCAGCATTTT CASRDDRDGNQPQHF
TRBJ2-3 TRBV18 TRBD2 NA TGTGCCAGCGCTAGCGGGAGTCTCGCAGATACGCAGTATTTT CASASGSLADTQYF
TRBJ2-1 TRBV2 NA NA TGTGCCAGCACCTATGGTCGGGGGAACAATGAGCAGTTCTTC CASTYGRGNNEQFF
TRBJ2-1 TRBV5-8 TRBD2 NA TGTGCCAGCAGCTTGTTCCTAGCGGGAGTGAATGAGCAGTTCTTC CASSLFLAGVNEQFF
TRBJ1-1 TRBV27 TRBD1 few TGTGCCAGCAGGGCGCACCGGACAGGGAGGAACACTGAAGCTTTCTTT CASRAHRTGRNTEAFF
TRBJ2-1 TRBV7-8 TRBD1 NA TGTGCCAGCAGCCCCCGACAGGGCTTATGGAATGAGCAGTTCTTC CASSPRQGLWNEQFF
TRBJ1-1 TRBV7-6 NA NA TGTGCCAGCAGCAGACAGGACTACACTGAAGCTTTCTTT CASSRQDYTEAFF
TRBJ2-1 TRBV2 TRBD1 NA TGTGCCAGCAGACTGGACAGGGCCTATGAGCAGTTCTTC CASRLDRAYEQFF
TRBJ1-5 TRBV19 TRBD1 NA TGTGCCAGTAGGGACAGGGGCAATCAGCCCCAGCATTTT CASRDRGNQPQHF
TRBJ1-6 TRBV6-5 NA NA TGTGCCAGCAGTTACTCGAGGAATTCACCCCTCCACTTT CASSYSRNSPLHF
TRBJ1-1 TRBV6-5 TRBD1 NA TGTGCCAGCAGTTACTCTAGGACAGGCCCCGAAGCTTTCTTT CASSYSRTGPEAFF
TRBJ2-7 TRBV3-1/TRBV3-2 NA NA TGTGCCAGCAGCCCTCAGAGGGCGGCCGGGGTGGGCGAGCAGTACTTC CASSPQRAAGVGEQYF
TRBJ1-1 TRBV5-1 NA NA TGCGCCAGCAGCCCGCTAGGTAGGACTGAAGCTTTCTTT CASSPLGRTEAFF
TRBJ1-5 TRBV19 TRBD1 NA TGTGCCAGTAGTAGACTCGGACAGGGGGTCCATCAGCCCCAGCATTTT CASSRLGQGVHQPQHF
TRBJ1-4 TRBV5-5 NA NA TGTGCCAGCAGCTTCTCCCCAGGGGTTAATGAAAAACTGTTTTTT CASSFSPGVNEKLFF
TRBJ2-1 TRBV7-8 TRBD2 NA TGTGCCAGCAGCGAATCCGGGACTAGCGGGAGGAATGAGCAGTTCTTC CASSESGTSGRNEQFF
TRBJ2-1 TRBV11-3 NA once TGTGCCAGCAGCTACGGTTACAGTACCTCCTACAATGAGCAGTTCTTC CASSYGYSTSYNEQFF